Below, 3 T cell receptor beta chains from the same sample are listed, as sequenced in a study of blood T cell repertoires in COVID-19. Sequencing used immunoSEQ multiplex PCR; TCRdb keeps in-frame clones, though not all of them. The sample records over 150,000 clones, about 86% being singletons. Source material: PBMCs or T cells enriched from blood (not recorded which). The source is a man aged 50-60 years who had recovered from COVID-19.

V usage is TRBV5-4 and J usage is TRBJ2-3, with 9 bases identical to TRBD2. Germline V gene data show CDR1 as SGHNT and CDR2 as YYREEE (reference sequence). This CDR3 spans 15 amino acids. Losses at the gene ends were 4 bases for V and 9 bases for J; bases not matched to a gene: 12. This CDR3 reads CASSLGGTSRKTQYF. CDR3 nucleotides: TGTGCCAGCAGCCTAGGGGGGACTAGCAGAAAGACGCAGTATTTT. Together with reference TRBV5-4 and TRBJ2-3, the CDR3 gives the full variable domain: ETGVTQSPTHLIKTRGQQVTLRCSSQSGHNTVSWYQQALGQGPQFIFQYYREEENGRGNFPPRFSGLQFPNYSSELNVNALELDDSALYLCASSLGGTSRKTQYFGPGTRLTVL.

This chain uses TRBV7-8 with TRBJ1-6; D is possibly TRBD1 (6 bases). Per germline, CDR1 SGHVS and CDR2 FQNEAQ. There are 17 residues in the CDR3. V lost 8 bases and J 0 bases, leaving 17 bases between the germline ends. CDR3 amino acids: CASGSDSSSSYNSPLHF. DNA for the CDR3: TGTGCCAGCGGGTCGGACAGCTCAAGCTCCTATAATTCACCCCTCCACTTT.

This chain links TRBV5-6 with TRBJ2-7; TRBD2 agrees at 12 bases. Trimming at V came to 5 bases and at J to 6 bases, leaving 3 bases not matched to a gene. The CDR3 contains 13 residues. Germline V gene lookup returns CDR1 SGHDT and CDR2 YYEEEE. The CDR3 coding sequence is TGTGCCAGCAGGGCTAGCGGGGGGGCCGAGCAGTACTTC. It yields the protein CASRASGGAEQYF. Using reference TRBV5-6 and TRBJ2-7 for the parts outside the CDR3, the full variable domain is DAGVTQSPTHLIKTRGQQVTLRCSPKSGHDTVSWYQQALGQGPQFIFQYYEEEERQRGNFPDRFSGHQFPNYSSELNVNALLLGDSALYLCASRASGGAEQYFGPGTRLTVT.